One T cell receptor beta chain is described in this entry. Individuals aged about 18 to 90 years were recruited from fewer than 30 US areas. Under the authors' procedure: Estimated nucleated cell counts came from reference gene primer amplification. Sequencing was performed with immunoSEQ multiplex PCR; in TCRdb, only in-frame clones are kept and a portion is missing. From that table come the V and J calls and clone size; the DNA was used to work out D and trimming. The sample carries fewer than 350,000 clones, about 85% recorded once. This entry comes from a study of blood T cell repertoires in COVID-19. In the study overall: Material from acute and convalescent COVID-19 was sourced from the United States, Italy and Spain. The cDNA or gDNA used as material had been derived from T cells, B-cell-depleted T cells, or PBMCs.

Unmatched junction bases numbered 9, after V lost 4 bases and J lost 5 bases. Germline CDR1 is KGHDR and CDR2 is SFDVKD. The CDR3 is made up of 15 amino acids. The receptor comes from a woman aged 25 to 45 who had been exposed to COVID-19. This chain joins TRBV24-1 and TRBJ1-1, with 7 bases identical to TRBD1. Sequencing was done on a sample of PBMCs or T cells enriched from blood (not recorded which). CDR3 in amino acids: CATSDSTGPRTEAFF. Written as DNA, the CDR3 is TGTGCCACCAGTGACTCGACAGGGCCGAGGACTGAAGCTTTCTTT.